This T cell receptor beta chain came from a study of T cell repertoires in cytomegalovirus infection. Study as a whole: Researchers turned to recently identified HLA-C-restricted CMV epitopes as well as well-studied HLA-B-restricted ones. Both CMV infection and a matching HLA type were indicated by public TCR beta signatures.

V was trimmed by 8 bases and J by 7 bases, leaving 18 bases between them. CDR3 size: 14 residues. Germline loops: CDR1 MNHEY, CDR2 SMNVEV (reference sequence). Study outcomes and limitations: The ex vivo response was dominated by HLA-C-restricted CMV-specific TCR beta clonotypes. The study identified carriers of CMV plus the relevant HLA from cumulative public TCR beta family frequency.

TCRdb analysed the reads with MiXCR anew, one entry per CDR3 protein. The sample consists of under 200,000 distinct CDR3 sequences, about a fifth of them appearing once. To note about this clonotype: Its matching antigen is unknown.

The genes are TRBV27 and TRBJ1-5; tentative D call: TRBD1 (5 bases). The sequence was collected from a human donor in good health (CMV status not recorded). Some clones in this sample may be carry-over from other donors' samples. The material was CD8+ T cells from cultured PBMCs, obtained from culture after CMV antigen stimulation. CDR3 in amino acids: CASSSAGLEQPQHF. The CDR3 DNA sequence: TGTGCCAGCTCTTCGGCAGGGCTAGAGCAGCCCCAGCATTTT.